The clone carrying this TCR beta chain was recorded only once. In the original processing: Nucleated cell number was recorded as an estimate derived from reference gene primer amplification. Generated by immunoSEQ multiplex PCR, the TCRdb table keeps only in-frame clones and is missing some. V and J calls and clone size are copied from that table; D and trimming were computed from the DNA. This sample yields around 240,000 clones, of which 65% to 90% are seen a single time; approximately 7% belongs to the top ten. The CDR3 length is 13 residues. The germline V and J ends were trimmed by 3 bases and 1 base, with 6 bases remaining between them. From germline, CDR1 is ENHRY and CDR2 SYGVKD. This entry belongs to a study of blood T cell repertoires in COVID-19. The overall study: Spain, Italy and the United States supplied samples that represented acute and convalescent COVID-19. Nucleic acid was either cDNA or gDNA, and it came from T cells, B-cell-depleted T cells, or PBMCs.

The sequence was obtained from a woman aged 45-60 years with acute or convalescent COVID-19. The rearrangement links TRBV10-3 to TRBJ2-5; D uncertain. The sample taken for sequencing was peripheral blood. The CDR3 DNA follows: TGTGCCATCAGTGATCTAGTCCAAGAGACCCAGTACTTC. Amino acid sequence: CAISDLVQETQYF.